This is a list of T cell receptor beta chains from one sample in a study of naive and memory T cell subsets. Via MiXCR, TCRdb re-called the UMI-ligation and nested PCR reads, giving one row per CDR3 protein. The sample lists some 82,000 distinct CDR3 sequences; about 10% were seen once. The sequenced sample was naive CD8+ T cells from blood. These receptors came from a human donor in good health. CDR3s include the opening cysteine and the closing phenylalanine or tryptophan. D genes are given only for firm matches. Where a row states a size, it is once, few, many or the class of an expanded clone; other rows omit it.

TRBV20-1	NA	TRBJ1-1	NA	CSASRPEAFF	TGCAGTGCTAGCCGACCCGAAGCTTTCTTT
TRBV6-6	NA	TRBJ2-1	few	CASSYGASGNEQFF	TGTGCCAGCAGTTACGGAGCGTCAGGGAATGAGCAGTTCTTC
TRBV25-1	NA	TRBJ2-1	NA	CASSELRSSYNEQFF	TGTGCCAGCAGTGAACTCCGAAGCTCCTACAATGAGCAGTTCTTC
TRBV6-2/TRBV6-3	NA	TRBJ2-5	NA	CASSPRHIRETQYF	TGTGCCAGCAGTCCTCGACACATCCGGGAGACCCAGTACTTC
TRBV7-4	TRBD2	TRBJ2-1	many	CASSLGLAGPYNEQFF	TGTGCCAGCAGTTTGGGACTAGCGGGACCCTACAATGAGCAGTTCTTC
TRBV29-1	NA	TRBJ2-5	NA	CSVESISGPKTQYF	TGCAGCGTTGAGTCCATCAGCGGGCCTAAGACCCAGTACTTC
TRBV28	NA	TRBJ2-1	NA	CASTAYNEQFF	TGTGCCAGCACGGCATACAATGAGCAGTTCTTC
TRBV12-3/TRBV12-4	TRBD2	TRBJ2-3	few	CASRGTLREGTDTQYF	TGTGCCAGCAGGGGGACTTTGCGGGAGGGCACAGATACGCAGTATTTT
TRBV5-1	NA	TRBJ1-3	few	CASSPAGGELSGNTIYF	TGCGCCAGCAGCCCTGCTGGGGGGGAGCTCTCTGGAAACACCATATATTTT
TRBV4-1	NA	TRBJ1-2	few	CASSQDRNSYYGYTF	TGCGCCAGCAGCCAAGACAGAAACAGCTACTATGGCTACACCTTC
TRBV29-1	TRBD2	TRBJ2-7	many	CSVIAGGYYEQYF	TGCAGCGTCATAGCGGGAGGCTACTACGAGCAGTACTTC
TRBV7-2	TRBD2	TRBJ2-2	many	CASTPGLAGTYDTGELFF	TGTGCCAGCACCCCGGGACTAGCGGGAACCTATGACACCGGGGAGCTGTTTTTT
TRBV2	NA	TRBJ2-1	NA	CASSAVRGSSYNEQFF	TGTGCCAGCAGTGCCGTCCGGGGATCCTCCTACAATGAGCAGTTCTTC
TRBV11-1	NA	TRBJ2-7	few	CASSPFLGTYEQYF	TGTGCCAGCAGCCCATTTCTGGGGACCTACGAGCAGTACTTC
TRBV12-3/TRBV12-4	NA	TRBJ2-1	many	CASSLSLQGGYNEQFF	TGTGCCAGCAGTTTATCGTTACAGGGTGGCTACAATGAGCAGTTCTTC
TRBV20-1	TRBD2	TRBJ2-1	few	CSAKTLAGYNEQFF	TGCAGTGCTAAAACCCTAGCGGGGTACAATGAGCAGTTCTTC
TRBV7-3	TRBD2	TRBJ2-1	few	CASSLGWGGYNEQFF	TGTGCCAGCAGCCTGGGTTGGGGGGGGTACAATGAGCAGTTCTTC
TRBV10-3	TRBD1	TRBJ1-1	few	CAISGGGTATEAFF	TGTGCCATCAGTGGGGGGGGGACAGCGACTGAAGCTTTCTTT
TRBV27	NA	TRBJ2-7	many	CASSLRGAPSYEQYF	TGTGCCAGCAGTTTGAGGGGGGCCCCCTCCTACGAGCAGTACTTC
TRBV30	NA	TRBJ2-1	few	CAWAESQGREFF	TGTGCCTGGGCCGAGTCTCAGGGACGAGAGTTCTTC
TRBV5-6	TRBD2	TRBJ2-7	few	CASSSETGTSVLPYEQYF	TGTGCCAGCAGCTCGGAAACCGGGACTAGCGTCTTACCCTACGAGCAGTACTTC
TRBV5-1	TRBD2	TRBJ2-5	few	CASSLAHAGREETQYF	TGCGCCAGCAGCTTGGCCCACGCAGGGAGGGAGGAGACCCAGTACTTC
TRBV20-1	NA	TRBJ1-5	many	CSAPTENSNQPQHF	TGCAGTGCTCCTACAGAGAATAGCAATCAGCCCCAGCATTTT
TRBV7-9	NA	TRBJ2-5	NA	CASSLAVSQETQYF	TGTGCCAGCAGCTTAGCGGTGTCCCAAGAGACCCAGTACTTC
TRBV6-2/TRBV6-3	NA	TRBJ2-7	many	CASSYRNINYEQYF	TGTGCCAGCAGTTACCGTAACATAAACTACGAGCAGTACTTC
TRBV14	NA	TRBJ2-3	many	CASSFLLVGADTQYF	TGTGCCAGCAGCTTCCTACTCGTAGGGGCAGATACGCAGTATTTT
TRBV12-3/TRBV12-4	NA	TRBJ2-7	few	CASSEASYEQYF	TGTGCCAGCAGCGAGGCCTCCTACGAGCAGTACTTC
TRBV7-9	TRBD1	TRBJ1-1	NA	CASRPDRGFNEAFF	TGTGCCAGCAGGCCTGACAGGGGTTTCAATGAAGCTTTCTTT
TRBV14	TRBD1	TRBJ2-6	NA	CASTPGTGGANVLTF	TGTGCCAGCACCCCCGGGACAGGTGGGGCCAACGTCCTGACTTTC
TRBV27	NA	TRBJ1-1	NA	CASSLNQGINTEAFF	TGTGCCAGCAGTCTAAATCAGGGGATCAACACTGAAGCTTTCTTT
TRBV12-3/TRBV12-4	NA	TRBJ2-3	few	CASSITSLYTDTQYF	TGTGCCAGCAGTATCACTAGCCTCTACACAGATACGCAGTATTTT